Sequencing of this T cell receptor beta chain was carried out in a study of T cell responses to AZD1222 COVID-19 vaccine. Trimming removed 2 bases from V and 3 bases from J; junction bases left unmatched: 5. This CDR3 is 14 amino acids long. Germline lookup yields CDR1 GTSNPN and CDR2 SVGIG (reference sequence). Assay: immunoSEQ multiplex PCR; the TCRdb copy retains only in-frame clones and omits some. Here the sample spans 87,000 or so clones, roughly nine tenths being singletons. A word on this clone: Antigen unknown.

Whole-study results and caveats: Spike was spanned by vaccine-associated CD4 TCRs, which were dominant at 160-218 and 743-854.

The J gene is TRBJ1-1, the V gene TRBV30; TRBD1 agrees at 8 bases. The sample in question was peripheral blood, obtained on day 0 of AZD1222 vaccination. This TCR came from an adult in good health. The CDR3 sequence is CAWSLTGGYTEAFF. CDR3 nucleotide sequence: TGTGCCTGGAGTCTCACAGGGGGGTACACTGAAGCTTTCTTT.